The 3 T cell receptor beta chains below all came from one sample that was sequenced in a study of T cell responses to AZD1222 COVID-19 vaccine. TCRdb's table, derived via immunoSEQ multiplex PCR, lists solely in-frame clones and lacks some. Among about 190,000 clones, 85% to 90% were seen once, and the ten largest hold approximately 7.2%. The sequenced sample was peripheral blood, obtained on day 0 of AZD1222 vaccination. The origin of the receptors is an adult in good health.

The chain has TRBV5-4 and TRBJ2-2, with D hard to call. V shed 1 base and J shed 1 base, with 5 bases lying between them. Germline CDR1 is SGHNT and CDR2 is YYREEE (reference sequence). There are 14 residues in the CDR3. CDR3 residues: CASSLLGNTGELFF. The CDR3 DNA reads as TGTGCCAGCAGCTTGTTAGGGAACACCGGGGAGCTGTTTTTT.

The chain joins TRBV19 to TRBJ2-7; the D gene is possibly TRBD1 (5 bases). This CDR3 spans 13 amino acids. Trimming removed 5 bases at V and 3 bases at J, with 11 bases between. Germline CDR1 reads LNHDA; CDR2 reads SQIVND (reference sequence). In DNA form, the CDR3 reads TGTGCCAGTAGTGCAGGGTTCATCTACGAGCAGTACTTC. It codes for CASSAGFIYEQYF.

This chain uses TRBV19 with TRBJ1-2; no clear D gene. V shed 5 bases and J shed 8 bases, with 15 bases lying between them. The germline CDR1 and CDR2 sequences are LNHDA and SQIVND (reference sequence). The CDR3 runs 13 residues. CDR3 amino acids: CASSLVTYGGYTF. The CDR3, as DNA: TGTGCCAGTAGTTTGGTGACCTACGGGGGCTACACCTTC.